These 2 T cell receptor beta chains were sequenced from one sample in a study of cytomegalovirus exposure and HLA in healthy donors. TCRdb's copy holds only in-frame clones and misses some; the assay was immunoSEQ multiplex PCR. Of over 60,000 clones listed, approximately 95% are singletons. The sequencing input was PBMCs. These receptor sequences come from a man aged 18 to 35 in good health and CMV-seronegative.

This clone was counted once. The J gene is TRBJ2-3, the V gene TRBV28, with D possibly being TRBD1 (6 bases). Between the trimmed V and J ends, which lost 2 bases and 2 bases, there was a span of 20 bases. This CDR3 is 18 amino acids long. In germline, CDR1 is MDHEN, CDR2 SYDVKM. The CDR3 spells CASSLIDRTWKFTDTQYF. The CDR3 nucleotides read TGTGCCAGCAGTTTAATTGACAGGACCTGGAAATTCACAGATACGCAGTATTTT.

CDR3 region: CATSRGDKFNEKLFF. CDR3 sequence (DNA): TGTGCCACCAGCAGGGGGGACAAGTTTAATGAAAAACTGTTTTTT. This rearrangement joins TRBV15 to TRBJ1-4; TRBD1 might be the D (6 bases). CDR3 length: 15 amino acids. From germline, CDR1 is LNHNV and CDR2 YYDKDF (reference sequence). V was cut by 3 bases and J by 4 bases, with 12 bases left in between. Looking up the rest from reference TRBV15 and TRBJ1-4 gives the full variable domain: DAMVIQNPRYQVTQFGKPVTLSCSQTLNHNVMYWYQQKSSQAPKLLFHYYDKDFNNEADTPDNFQSRRPNTSFCFLDIRSPGLGDTAMYLCATSRGDKFNEKLFFGSGTQLSVL.